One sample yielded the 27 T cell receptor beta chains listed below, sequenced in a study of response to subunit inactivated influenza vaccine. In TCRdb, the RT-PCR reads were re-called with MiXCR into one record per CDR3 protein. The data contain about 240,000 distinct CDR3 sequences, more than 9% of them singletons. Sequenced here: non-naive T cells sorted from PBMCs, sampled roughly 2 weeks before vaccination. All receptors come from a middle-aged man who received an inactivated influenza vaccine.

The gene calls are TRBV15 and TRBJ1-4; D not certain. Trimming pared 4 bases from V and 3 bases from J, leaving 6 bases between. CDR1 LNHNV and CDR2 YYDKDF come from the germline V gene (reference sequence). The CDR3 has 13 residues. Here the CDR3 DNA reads TGTGCCACCAGCACCGATTCTAATGAAAAACTGTTTTTT. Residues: CATSTDSNEKLFF.

CDR3 in amino acids: CASSTGTENTEAFF. The DNA for the CDR3 is TGTGCCAGCAGCACCGGGACAGAGAACACTGAAGCTTTCTTT. This chain links TRBV3-1 with TRBJ1-1, with 7 bases matching TRBD1. Germline V gives CDR1 LGHDT, CDR2 YNNKEL (reference sequence). The CDR3 runs to 14 residues. Unmatched junction bases numbered 4, after V lost 5 bases and J lost 1 base.

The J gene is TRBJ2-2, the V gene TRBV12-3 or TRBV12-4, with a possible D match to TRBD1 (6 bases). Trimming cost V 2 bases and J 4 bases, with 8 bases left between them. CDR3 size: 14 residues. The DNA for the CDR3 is TGTGCCAGCAGTTTATCAGGGGCCACCGGGGAGCTGTTTTTT. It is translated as CASSLSGATGELFF.

CDR3 region: CSALGLVNTEAFF. DNA of the CDR3: TGCAGTGCTCTGGGGCTCGTGAACACTGAAGCTTTCTTT. The chain uses TRBV20-1 and TRBJ1-1; D is possibly TRBD1 (5 bases). V gave up 5 bases and J gave up 0 bases, with 10 bases separating them. Germline CDR1 and CDR2: DFQATT and SNEGSKA (reference sequence). The CDR3 is 13 residues long.

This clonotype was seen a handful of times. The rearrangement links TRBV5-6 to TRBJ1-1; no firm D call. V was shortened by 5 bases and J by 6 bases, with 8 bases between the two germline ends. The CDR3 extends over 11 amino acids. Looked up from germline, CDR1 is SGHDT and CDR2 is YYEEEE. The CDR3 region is CASSRSSEAFF. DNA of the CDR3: TGTGCCAGCAGTAGGAGTTCTGAAGCTTTCTTT.

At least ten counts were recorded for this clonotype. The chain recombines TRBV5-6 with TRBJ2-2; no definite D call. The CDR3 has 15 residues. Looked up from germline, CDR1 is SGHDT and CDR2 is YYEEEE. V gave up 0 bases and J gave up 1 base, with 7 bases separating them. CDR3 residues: CASSLGEVNTGELFF. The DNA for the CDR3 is TGTGCCAGCAGCTTGGGAGAGGTGAACACCGGGGAGCTGTTTTTT.

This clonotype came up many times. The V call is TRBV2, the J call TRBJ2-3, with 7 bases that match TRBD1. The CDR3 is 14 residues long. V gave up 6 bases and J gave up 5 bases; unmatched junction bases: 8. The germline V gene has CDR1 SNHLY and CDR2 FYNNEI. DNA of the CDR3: TGTGCCAGCAGAAAACAGGGGATTGGAGATACGCAGTATTTT. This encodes CASRKQGIGDTQYF.

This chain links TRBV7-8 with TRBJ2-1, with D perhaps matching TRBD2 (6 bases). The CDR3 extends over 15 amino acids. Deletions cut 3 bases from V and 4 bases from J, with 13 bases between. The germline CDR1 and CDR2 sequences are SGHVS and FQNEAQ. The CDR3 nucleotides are TGTGCCAGCAGCTTGGGCGGCGGGATGTACAATGAGCAGTTCTTC. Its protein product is CASSLGGGMYNEQFF.

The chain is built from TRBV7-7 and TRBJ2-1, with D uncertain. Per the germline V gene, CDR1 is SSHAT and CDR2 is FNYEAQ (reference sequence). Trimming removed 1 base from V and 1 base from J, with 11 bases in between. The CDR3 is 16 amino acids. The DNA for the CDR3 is TGTGCCAGCAGCTTAGTAGCAGGTACATCCTACAATGAGCAGTTCTTC. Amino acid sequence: CASSLVAGTSYNEQFF.

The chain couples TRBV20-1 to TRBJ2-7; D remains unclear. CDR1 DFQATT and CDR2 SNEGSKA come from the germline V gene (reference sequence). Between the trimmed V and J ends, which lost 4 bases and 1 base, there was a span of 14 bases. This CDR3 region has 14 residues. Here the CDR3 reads CSAISRTLSYEQYF. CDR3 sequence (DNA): TGCAGTGCTATCTCGAGGACGCTTTCCTACGAGCAGTACTTC.

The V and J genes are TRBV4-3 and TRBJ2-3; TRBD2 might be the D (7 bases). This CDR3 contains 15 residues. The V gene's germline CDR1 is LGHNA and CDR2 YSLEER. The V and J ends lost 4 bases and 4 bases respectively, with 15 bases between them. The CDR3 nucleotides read TGCGCCAGCAGCCTGGGCGGGGGACAACCAGATACGCAGTATTTT. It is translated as CASSLGGGQPDTQYF.

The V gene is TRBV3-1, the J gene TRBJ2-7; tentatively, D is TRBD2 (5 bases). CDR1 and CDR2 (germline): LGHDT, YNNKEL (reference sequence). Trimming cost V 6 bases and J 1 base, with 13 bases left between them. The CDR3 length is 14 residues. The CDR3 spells CASSKSPGSYEQYF. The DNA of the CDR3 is TGTGCCAGCAGTAAAAGTCCGGGGTCCTACGAGCAGTACTTC.

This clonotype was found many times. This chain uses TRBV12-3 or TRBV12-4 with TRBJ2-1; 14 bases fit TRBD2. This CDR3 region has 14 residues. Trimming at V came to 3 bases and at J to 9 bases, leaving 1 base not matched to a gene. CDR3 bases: TGTGCCAGCAGTTTCGGACTAGCGGGAGGTGAGCAGTTCTTC. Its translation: CASSFGLAGGEQFF.

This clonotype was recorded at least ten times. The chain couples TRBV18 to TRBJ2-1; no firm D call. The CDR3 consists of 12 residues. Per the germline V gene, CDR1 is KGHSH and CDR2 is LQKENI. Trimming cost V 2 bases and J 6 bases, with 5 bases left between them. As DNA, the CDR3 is TGTGCCAGCTCACCAAGGTCCAATGAGCAGTTCTTC. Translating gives CASSPRSNEQFF.

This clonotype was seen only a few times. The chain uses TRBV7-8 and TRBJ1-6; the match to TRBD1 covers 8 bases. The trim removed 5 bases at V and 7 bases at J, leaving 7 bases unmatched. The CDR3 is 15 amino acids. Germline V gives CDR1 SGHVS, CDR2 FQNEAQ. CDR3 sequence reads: CASSPQGAGNSPLHF. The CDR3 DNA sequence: TGTGCCAGCAGCCCGCAGGGGGCTGGGAATTCACCCCTCCACTTT.

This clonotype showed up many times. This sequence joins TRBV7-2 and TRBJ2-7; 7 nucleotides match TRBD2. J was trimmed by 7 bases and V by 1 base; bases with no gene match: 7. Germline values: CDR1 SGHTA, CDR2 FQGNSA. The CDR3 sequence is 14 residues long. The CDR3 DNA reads TGTGCCAGCAGCTTAGAAGGACTAGTATCTGAGCAGTACTTC. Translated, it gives CASSLEGLVSEQYF.

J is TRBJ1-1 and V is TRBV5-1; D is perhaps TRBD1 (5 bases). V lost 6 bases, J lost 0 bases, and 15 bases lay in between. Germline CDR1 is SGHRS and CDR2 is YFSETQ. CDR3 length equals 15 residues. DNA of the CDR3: TGCGCCAGCAAGGTTGGTGCAGGGATGAACACTGAAGCTTTCTTT. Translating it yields CASKVGAGMNTEAFF.

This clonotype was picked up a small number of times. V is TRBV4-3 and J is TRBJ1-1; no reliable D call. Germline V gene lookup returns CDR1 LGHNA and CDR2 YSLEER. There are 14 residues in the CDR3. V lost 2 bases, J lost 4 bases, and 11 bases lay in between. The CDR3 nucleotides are TGCGCCAGCAGCCAACACGGCGGAGGCACTGAAGCTTTCTTT. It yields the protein CASSQHGGGTEAFF.

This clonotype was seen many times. The CDR3 DNA sequence: TGTGCCAGCAGCTACCAGACAGGGTCGGATGGCTACACCTTC. Its translation is CASSYQTGSDGYTF. The rearrangement joins TRBV11-1 to TRBJ1-2; 7 bases fit TRBD1. The CDR3 runs 14 residues. Germline CDR1 SGHAT, CDR2 FQDESV (reference sequence). V shed 4 bases, J shed 6 bases, and the junction held 8 bases outside the gene matches.

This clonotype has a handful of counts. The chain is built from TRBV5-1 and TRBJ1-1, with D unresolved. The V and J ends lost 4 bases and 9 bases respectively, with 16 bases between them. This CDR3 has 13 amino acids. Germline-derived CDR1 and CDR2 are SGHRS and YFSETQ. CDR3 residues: CASSLEERSKAFF. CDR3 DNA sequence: TGCGCCAGCAGCCTGGAGGAGAGGAGCAAAGCTTTCTTT.

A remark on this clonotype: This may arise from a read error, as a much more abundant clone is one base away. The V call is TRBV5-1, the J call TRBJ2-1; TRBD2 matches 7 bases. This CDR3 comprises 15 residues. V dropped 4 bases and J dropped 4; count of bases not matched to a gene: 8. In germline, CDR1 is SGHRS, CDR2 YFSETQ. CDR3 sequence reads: CASSIVTGGYNEQFF. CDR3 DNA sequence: TGCGCCAGCAGCATAGTCACGGGGGGTTACAATGAGCAGTTCTTC. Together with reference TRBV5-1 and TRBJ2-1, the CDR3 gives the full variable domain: KAGVTQTPRYLIKTRGQQVTLSCSPISGHRSVSWYQQTPGQGLQFLFEYFSETQRNKGNFPGRFSGRQFSNSRSEMNVSTLELGDSALYLCASSIVTGGYNEQFFGPGTRLTVL.

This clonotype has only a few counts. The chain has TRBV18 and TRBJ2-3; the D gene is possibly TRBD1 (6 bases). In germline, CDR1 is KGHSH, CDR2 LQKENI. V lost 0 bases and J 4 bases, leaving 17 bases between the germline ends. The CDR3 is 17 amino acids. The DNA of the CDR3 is TGTGCCAGCTCACCACCACCAGGGGTGGTGGAATCAGATACGCAGTATTTT. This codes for CASSPPPGVVESDTQYF.

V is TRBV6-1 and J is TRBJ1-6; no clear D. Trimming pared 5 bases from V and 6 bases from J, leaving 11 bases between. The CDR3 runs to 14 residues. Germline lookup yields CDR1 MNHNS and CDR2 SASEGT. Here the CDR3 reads CASSTMGSNSPLHF. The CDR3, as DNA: TGTGCCAGCAGTACCATGGGGAGTAATTCACCCCTCCACTTT.

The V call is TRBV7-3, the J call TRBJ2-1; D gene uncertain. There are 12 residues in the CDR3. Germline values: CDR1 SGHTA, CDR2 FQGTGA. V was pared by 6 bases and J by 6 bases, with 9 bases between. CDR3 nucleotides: TGTGCCAGCAGGTCACTGGGCAATGAGCAGTTCTTC. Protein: CASRSLGNEQFF.

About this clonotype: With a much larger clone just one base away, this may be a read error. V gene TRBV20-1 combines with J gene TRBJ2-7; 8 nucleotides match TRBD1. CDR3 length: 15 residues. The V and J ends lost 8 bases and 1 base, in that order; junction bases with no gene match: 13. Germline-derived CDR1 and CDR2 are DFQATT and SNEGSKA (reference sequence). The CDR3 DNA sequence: TGCAGTTCAAGAACCGGGACAGGAGAATCCTACGAGCAGTACTTC. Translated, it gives CSSRTGTGESYEQYF.

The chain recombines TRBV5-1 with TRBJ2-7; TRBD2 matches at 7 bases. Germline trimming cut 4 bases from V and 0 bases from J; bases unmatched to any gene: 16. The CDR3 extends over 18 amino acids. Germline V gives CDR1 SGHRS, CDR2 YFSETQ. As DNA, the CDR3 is TGCGCCAGCAGCCCGGAGTGGGGGGGAGGACGGCCCTCCTACGAGCAGTACTTC. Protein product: CASSPEWGGGRPSYEQYF.

In nucleotides, the CDR3 is TGTGCCAGCAGCCTAGCGGGACCCCCAAACATTCAGTACTTC. This translates into CASSLAGPPNIQYF. V is TRBV6-1 and J is TRBJ2-4; TRBD2 aligns across 9 bases. Germline V gene data show CDR1 as MNHNS and CDR2 as SASEGT. The CDR3 contains 14 residues. J gave up 6 bases and V 6 bases, and 6 bases lay outside the gene matches.